Listed below are T cell receptor beta chains from one sample, sequenced in a study of T cell responses to AZD1222 COVID-19 vaccine. Using immunoSEQ multiplex PCR, the repertoire was profiled, and TCRdb retains in-frame clones only, with some absent. Here the sample spans 170,000 or so clones, 87% being singletons. The sample in question was peripheral blood, obtained on day 0 of AZD1222 vaccination. All receptors derive from an adult in good health. CDR3s include the opening cysteine and the closing phenylalanine or tryptophan. The order of the fields is D gene, J gene, V gene, clone size, CDR3 DNA, CDR3 protein. A D gene is named only where the DNA matches it firmly. A clone size is listed for some rows: how often the clone was seen (once, few, many), or a class if it is expanded.

D gene: TRBD2; J gene: TRBJ2-2; V gene: TRBV15; clone size: NA; CDR3 DNA: TGTGCCACCAGCGGGCTACTAGCGGGAGCTGGGGACACCGGGGAGCTGTTTTTT; CDR3 protein: CATSGLLAGAGDTGELFF
D gene: NA; J gene: TRBJ2-2; V gene: TRBV5-1; clone size: NA; CDR3 DNA: TGCGCCAGCAGCTTGGCTGCATCGAACACCGGGGAGCTGTTTTTT; CDR3 protein: CASSLAASNTGELFF
D gene: NA; J gene: TRBJ1-5; V gene: TRBV5-5; clone size: NA; CDR3 DNA: TGTGCCAGCAGCTATCAGCTTATTGAACACCGGAGCAATCAGCCCCAGCATTTT; CDR3 protein: CASSYQLIEHRSNQPQHF
D gene: TRBD1; J gene: TRBJ2-1; V gene: TRBV12-3/TRBV12-4; clone size: NA; CDR3 DNA: TGTGCCAGCAGGGGGACAGGGTTTGAGCAGTTCTTC; CDR3 protein: CASRGTGFEQFF
D gene: TRBD1; J gene: TRBJ1-6; V gene: TRBV18; clone size: NA; CDR3 DNA: TGTGCCAGCTCTGAGGGACAGTGGCATAATTCACCCCTCCACTTT; CDR3 protein: CASSEGQWHNSPLHF
D gene: NA; J gene: TRBJ1-5; V gene: TRBV5-1; clone size: NA; CDR3 DNA: TGCGCCACCCCGGTGAGGTTCGGAGGGCAGCCCCAGCATTTT; CDR3 protein: CATPVRFGGQPQHF
D gene: NA; J gene: TRBJ2-1; V gene: TRBV7-9; clone size: NA; CDR3 DNA: TGTGCCAGCAAGAAGCCGGTGAGGGGGAGCTCCTACAATGAGCAGTTCTTC; CDR3 protein: CASKKPVRGSSYNEQFF
D gene: TRBD2; J gene: TRBJ2-7; V gene: TRBV30; clone size: once; CDR3 DNA: TGTGCCTGGAATACCGCTAGCGGGAGTGTCCGCTACGAGCAGTACTTC; CDR3 protein: CAWNTASGSVRYEQYF
D gene: NA; J gene: TRBJ1-1; V gene: TRBV6-1; clone size: NA; CDR3 DNA: TGTGCCAGCAGTGAATTATCGGGGAGCACTGAAGCTTTCTTT; CDR3 protein: CASSELSGSTEAFF
D gene: NA; J gene: TRBJ1-5; V gene: TRBV6-5; clone size: NA; CDR3 DNA: TGTGCCAGCAGTTACAGCCCCTATAGCAATCAGCCCCAGCATTTT; CDR3 protein: CASSYSPYSNQPQHF
D gene: NA; J gene: TRBJ1-1; V gene: TRBV2; clone size: NA; CDR3 DNA: TGTGCCAGCAGTCCTGGCGGGAACACTGAAGCTTTCTTT; CDR3 protein: CASSPGGNTEAFF
D gene: NA; J gene: TRBJ1-1; V gene: TRBV19; clone size: NA; CDR3 DNA: TGTGCCAGTAACTTGGGACCCTTGAACACTGAAGCTTTCTTT; CDR3 protein: CASNLGPLNTEAFF
D gene: TRBD1; J gene: TRBJ2-3; V gene: TRBV7-9; clone size: few; CDR3 DNA: TGTGCCAGCGAGGCGACAGGGGCGATAGATACGCAGTATTTT; CDR3 protein: CASEATGAIDTQYF
D gene: TRBD1; J gene: TRBJ2-7; V gene: TRBV2; clone size: NA; CDR3 DNA: TGTGCCAGCAGCCTCCCTTGGGGAACACAGGGGGCGACGGCCTACGAGCAGTACTTC; CDR3 protein: CASSLPWGTQGATAYEQYF
D gene: TRBD2; J gene: TRBJ2-5; V gene: TRBV7-2; clone size: NA; CDR3 DNA: TGTGCCAGCAGCTTAGGGCTAGCGGGAGCCGAAAAGACCCAGTACTTC; CDR3 protein: CASSLGLAGAEKTQYF
D gene: TRBD1; J gene: TRBJ1-1; V gene: TRBV6-5; clone size: NA; CDR3 DNA: TGTGCCAGCAGTACCCCCGGACAGGGGGTTGCTTTCTTT; CDR3 protein: CASSTPGQGVAFF
D gene: TRBD2; J gene: TRBJ2-3; V gene: TRBV4-2; clone size: NA; CDR3 DNA: TGTGCCAGCAGCCAAGATGCGGGAGTGGCAGATACGCAGTATTTT; CDR3 protein: CASSQDAGVADTQYF
D gene: NA; J gene: TRBJ1-5; V gene: TRBV18; clone size: NA; CDR3 DNA: TGTGCCAGCTCACCAGGGAACAATCAGCCCCAGCATTTT; CDR3 protein: CASSPGNNQPQHF
D gene: TRBD1; J gene: TRBJ1-2; V gene: TRBV7-3; clone size: NA; CDR3 DNA: TGTGCCAGCAGCCCAACCGCGGGACAGGGGATCTACACCTTC; CDR3 protein: CASSPTAGQGIYTF
D gene: TRBD1; J gene: TRBJ1-2; V gene: TRBV6-5; clone size: NA; CDR3 DNA: TGTGCCAGCAGTAGACAGGGCTATGGCTACACCTTC; CDR3 protein: CASSRQGYGYTF
D gene: NA; J gene: TRBJ1-2; V gene: TRBV11-2; clone size: NA; CDR3 DNA: TGTGCCAGCAGCTTCTCGGACATGAACTATGGCTACACCTTC; CDR3 protein: CASSFSDMNYGYTF
D gene: NA; J gene: TRBJ1-2; V gene: TRBV15; clone size: NA; CDR3 DNA: TGTGCCACCAGCAGGGAATTGCGGGGGATCTATGGCTACACCTTC; CDR3 protein: CATSRELRGIYGYTF
D gene: TRBD1; J gene: TRBJ1-2; V gene: TRBV27; clone size: NA; CDR3 DNA: TGTGCCAGCGGAAACCGACAGGGAGCTAACTATGGCTACACCTTC; CDR3 protein: CASGNRQGANYGYTF
D gene: TRBD2; J gene: TRBJ2-7; V gene: TRBV4-1; clone size: NA; CDR3 DNA: TGCGCCAGCAGCCCCACAGCGGGAGTTGACGAGCAGTACTTC; CDR3 protein: CASSPTAGVDEQYF
D gene: NA; J gene: TRBJ1-4; V gene: TRBV18; clone size: NA; CDR3 DNA: TGTGCCAGCTCACCACCAGGGGTGAACCCTAATGAAAAACTGTTTTTT; CDR3 protein: CASSPPGVNPNEKLFF
D gene: NA; J gene: TRBJ2-7; V gene: TRBV30; clone size: NA; CDR3 DNA: TGTGCCTGGAGTGCTGGGAGCATCTCCTACGAGCAGTACTTC; CDR3 protein: CAWSAGSISYEQYF
D gene: NA; J gene: TRBJ1-5; V gene: TRBV30; clone size: NA; CDR3 DNA: TGTGCCTGGAGTGTTAGTGGACAACAGCCCCAGCATTTT; CDR3 protein: CAWSVSGQQPQHF
D gene: NA; J gene: TRBJ1-2; V gene: TRBV14; clone size: NA; CDR3 DNA: TGTGCCAGCAGCCAAGTCTCCTTTTCTAACTATGGCTACACCTTC; CDR3 protein: CASSQVSFSNYGYTF
D gene: NA; J gene: TRBJ2-2; V gene: TRBV7-8; clone size: NA; CDR3 DNA: TGTGCCAGCAGTGAAGGCGGGGGCCCCACCGGGGAGCTGTTTTTT; CDR3 protein: CASSEGGGPTGELFF
D gene: NA; J gene: TRBJ2-1; V gene: TRBV19; clone size: NA; CDR3 DNA: TGTGCCAGTAGTATTGGGGCTAGCTCCTACAATGAGCAGTTCTTC; CDR3 protein: CASSIGASSYNEQFF
D gene: TRBD1; J gene: TRBJ1-6; V gene: TRBV19; clone size: NA; CDR3 DNA: TGTGCCAGTAGGACAGGGTCGGGGTATTCACCCCTCCACTTT; CDR3 protein: CASRTGSGYSPLHF
D gene: NA; J gene: TRBJ1-3; V gene: TRBV9; clone size: NA; CDR3 DNA: TGTGCCAGCAGCTATGACCGGCGCGACTCTGGAAACACCATATATTTT; CDR3 protein: CASSYDRRDSGNTIYF
D gene: NA; J gene: TRBJ1-2; V gene: TRBV29-1; clone size: NA; CDR3 DNA: TGCAGCGTGGGAGCTTCACAGGGCTACACCTTC; CDR3 protein: CSVGASQGYTF
D gene: TRBD1; J gene: TRBJ1-2; V gene: TRBV6-2/TRBV6-3; clone size: NA; CDR3 DNA: TGTGCCAGCAGTTGGCCGGGACAGGGGCACTATGGCTACACCTTC; CDR3 protein: CASSWPGQGHYGYTF
D gene: NA; J gene: TRBJ1-1; V gene: TRBV7-3; clone size: NA; CDR3 DNA: TGTGCCAGCAGCTTCCAAGGCGGGGGAATCACTGAAGCTTTCTTT; CDR3 protein: CASSFQGGGITEAFF
D gene: NA; J gene: TRBJ1-3; V gene: TRBV28; clone size: NA; CDR3 DNA: TGTGCCAGCAGTTTATGGGGGAAGGACATAAGCTCTGGAAACACCATATATTTT; CDR3 protein: CASSLWGKDISSGNTIYF